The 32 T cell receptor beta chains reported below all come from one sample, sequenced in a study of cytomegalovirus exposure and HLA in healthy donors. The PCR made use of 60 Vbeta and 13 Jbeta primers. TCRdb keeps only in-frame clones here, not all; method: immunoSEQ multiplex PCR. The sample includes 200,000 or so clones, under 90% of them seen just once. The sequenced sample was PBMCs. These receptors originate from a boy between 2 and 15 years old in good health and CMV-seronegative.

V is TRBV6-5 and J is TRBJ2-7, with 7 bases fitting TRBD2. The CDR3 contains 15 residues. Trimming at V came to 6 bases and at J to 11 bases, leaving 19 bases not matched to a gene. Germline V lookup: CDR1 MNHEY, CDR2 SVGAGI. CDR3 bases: TGTGCCAGCAGAACTCCCCGGGACTATAATACGCGGGAGTACTTC. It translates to CASRTPRDYNTREYF.

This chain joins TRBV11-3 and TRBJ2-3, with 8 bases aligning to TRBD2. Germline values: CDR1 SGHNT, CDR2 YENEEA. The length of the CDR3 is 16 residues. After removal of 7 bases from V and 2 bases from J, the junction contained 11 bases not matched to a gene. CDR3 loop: CASTRDRGGHTDTQYF. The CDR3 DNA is TGTGCCAGCACCCGTGACCGGGGGGGTCACACAGATACGCAGTATTTT.

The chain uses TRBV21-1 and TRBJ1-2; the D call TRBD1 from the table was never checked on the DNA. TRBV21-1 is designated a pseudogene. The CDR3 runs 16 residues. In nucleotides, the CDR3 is TGTGCCAGCAGCAAAGGGGTAGCAGGGTGGGGCTATGGCTACACCTTC. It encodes CASSKGVAGWGYGYTF.

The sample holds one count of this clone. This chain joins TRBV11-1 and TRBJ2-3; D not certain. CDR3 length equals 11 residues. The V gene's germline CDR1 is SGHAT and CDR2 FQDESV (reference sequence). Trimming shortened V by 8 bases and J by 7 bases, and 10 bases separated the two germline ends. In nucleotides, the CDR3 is TGTGCCAGCGGCCCCCCCCATACGCAGTATTTT. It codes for CASGPPHTQYF. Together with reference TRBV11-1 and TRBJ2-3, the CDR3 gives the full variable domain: EAEVAQSPRYKITEKSQAVAFWCDPISGHATLYWYRQILGQGPELLVQFQDESVVDDSQLPKDRFSAERLKGVDSTLKIQPAELGDSAMYLCASGPPHTQYFGPGTRLTVL.

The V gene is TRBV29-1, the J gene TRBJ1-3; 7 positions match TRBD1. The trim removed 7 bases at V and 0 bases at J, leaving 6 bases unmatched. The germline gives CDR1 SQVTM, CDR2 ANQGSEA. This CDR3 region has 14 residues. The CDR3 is CSAVGTVSGNTIYF. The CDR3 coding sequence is TGCAGCGCAGTCGGGACAGTCTCTGGAAACACCATATATTTT.

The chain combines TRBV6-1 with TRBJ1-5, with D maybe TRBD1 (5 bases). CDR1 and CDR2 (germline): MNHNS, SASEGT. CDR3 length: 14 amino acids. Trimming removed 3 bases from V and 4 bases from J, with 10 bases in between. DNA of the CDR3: TGTGCCAGCAGTGAGGGGGGGATGAATCAGCCCCAGCATTTT. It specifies CASSEGGMNQPQHF.

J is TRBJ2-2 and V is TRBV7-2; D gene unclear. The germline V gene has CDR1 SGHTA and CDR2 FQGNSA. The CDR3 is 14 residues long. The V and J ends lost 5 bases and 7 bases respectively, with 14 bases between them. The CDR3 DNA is TGTGCCAGCAGCCTCGCGTTGAGCATCGGGGAGCTGTTTTTT. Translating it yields CASSLALSIGELFF.

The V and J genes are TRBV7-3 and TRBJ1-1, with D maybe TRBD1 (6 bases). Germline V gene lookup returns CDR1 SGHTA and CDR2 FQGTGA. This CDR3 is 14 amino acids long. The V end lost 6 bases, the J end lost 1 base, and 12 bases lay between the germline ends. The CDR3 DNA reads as TGTGCCAGCAGACCGGGACATAAGAACACTGAAGCTTTCTTT. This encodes CASRPGHKNTEAFF. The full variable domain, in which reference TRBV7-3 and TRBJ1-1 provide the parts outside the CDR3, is GAGVSQTPSNKVTEKGKYVELRCDPISGHTALYWYRQSLGQGPEFLIYFQGTGAADDSGLPNDRFFAVRPEGSVSTLKIQRTERGDSAVYLCASRPGHKNTEAFFGQGTRLTVV.

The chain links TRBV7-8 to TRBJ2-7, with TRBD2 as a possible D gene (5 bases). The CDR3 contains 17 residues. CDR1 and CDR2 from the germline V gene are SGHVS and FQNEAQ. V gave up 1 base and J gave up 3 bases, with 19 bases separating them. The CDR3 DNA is TGTGCCAGCAGCTTAGACGGCGGCCTCCGAGGGTTCTACGAGCAGTACTTC. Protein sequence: CASSLDGGLRGFYEQYF.

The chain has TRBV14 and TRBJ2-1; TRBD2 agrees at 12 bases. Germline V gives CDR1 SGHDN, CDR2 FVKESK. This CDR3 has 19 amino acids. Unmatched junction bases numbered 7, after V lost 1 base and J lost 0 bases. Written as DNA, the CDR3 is TGTGCCAGCAGCCAAGGGCGTCTAGCGGGGGGGCTCTCCTACAATGAGCAGTTCTTC. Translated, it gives CASSQGRLAGGLSYNEQFF.

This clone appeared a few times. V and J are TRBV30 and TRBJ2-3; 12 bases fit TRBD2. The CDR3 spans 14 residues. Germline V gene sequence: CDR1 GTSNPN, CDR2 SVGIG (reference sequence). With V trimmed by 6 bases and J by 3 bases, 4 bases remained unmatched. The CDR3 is CACTSGGITDTQYF. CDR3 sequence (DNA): TGTGCCTGTACTAGCGGGGGGATAACAGATACGCAGTATTTT.

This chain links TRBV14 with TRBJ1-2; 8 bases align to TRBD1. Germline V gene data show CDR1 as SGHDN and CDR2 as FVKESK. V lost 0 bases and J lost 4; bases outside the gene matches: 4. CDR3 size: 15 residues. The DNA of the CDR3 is TGTGCCAGCAGCCAAGATAAGGGACAGGTCTATGGCTACACCTTC. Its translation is CASSQDKGQVYGYTF. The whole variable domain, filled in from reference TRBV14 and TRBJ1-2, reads EAGVTQFPSHSVIEKGQTVTLRCDPISGHDNLYWYRRVMGKEIKFLLHFVKESKQDESGMPNNRFLAERTGGTYSTLKVQPAELEDSGVYFCASSQDKGQVYGYTFGSGTRLTVV.

The CDR3 loop is CASSRQGPYNEQFF. As DNA, the CDR3 is TGTGCCAGCTCACGGCAGGGCCCCTACAATGAGCAGTTCTTC. The rearrangement links TRBV18 to TRBJ2-1, with D perhaps TRBD1 (5 bases). This CDR3 contains 14 residues. Deletions cut 4 bases from V and 2 bases from J, with 9 bases between. Germline CDR1 reads KGHSH; CDR2 reads LQKENI.

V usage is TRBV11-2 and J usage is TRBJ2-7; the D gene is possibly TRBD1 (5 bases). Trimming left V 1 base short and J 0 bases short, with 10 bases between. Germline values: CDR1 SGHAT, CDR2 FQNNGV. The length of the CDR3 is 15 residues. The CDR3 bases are TGTGCCAGCAGCTTAGGCAGGGATTTCTCCTACGAGCAGTACTTC. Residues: CASSLGRDFSYEQYF.

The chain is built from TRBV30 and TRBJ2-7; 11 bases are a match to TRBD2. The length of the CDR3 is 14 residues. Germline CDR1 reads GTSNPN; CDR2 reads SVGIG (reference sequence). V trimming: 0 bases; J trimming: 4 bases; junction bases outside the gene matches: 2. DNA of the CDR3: TGTGCCTGGAGTGTAACTAGCGGGGGATACGAGCAGTACTTC. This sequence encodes CAWSVTSGGYEQYF.

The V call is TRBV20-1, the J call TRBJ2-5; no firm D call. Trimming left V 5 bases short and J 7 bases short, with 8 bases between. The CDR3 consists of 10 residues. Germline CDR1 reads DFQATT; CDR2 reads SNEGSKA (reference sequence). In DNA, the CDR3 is TGCAGTGCTCTTCTAGGGACCCAGTACTTC. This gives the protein CSALLGTQYF.

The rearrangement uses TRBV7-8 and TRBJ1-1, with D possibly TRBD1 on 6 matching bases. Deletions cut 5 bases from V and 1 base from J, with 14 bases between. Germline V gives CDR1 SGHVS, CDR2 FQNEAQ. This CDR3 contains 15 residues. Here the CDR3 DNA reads TGTGCCAGCAGCGCCTGGGACATAGAGAACACTGAAGCTTTCTTT. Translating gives CASSAWDIENTEAFF.

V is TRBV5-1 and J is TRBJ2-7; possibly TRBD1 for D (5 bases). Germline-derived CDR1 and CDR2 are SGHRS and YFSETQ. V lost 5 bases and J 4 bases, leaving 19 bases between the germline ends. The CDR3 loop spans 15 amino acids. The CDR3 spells CASRTAGTGPYEQYF. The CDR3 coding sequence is TGCGCCAGCAGGACGGCTGGAACAGGACCGTACGAGCAGTACTTC. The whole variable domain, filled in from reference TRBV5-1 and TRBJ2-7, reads KAGVTQTPRYLIKTRGQQVTLSCSPISGHRSVSWYQQTPGQGLQFLFEYFSETQRNKGNFPGRFSGRQFSNSRSEMNVSTLELGDSALYLCASRTAGTGPYEQYFGPGTRLTVT.

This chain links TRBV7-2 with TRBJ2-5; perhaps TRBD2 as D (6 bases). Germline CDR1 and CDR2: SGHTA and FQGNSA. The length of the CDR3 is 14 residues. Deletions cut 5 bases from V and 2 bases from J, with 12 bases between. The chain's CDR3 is CASSNHGTQETQYF. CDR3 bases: TGTGCCAGCAGCAACCACGGGACTCAAGAGACCCAGTACTTC.

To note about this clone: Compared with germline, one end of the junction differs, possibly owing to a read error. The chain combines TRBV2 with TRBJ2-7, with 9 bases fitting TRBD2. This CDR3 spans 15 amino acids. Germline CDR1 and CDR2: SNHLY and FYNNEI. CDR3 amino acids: CASSVGRGGTYEQCF. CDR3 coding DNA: TGTGCCAGCAGTGTGGGGCGGGGGGGAACCTACGAGCAGTGCTTC.

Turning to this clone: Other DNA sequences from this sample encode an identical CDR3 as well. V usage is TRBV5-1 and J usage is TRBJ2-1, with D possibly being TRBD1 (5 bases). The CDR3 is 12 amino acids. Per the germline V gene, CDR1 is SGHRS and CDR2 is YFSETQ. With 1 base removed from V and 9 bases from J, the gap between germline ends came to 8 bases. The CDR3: CASSLSDSEQFF. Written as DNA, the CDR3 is TGCGCCAGCAGCTTGAGTGACAGTGAGCAGTTCTTC.

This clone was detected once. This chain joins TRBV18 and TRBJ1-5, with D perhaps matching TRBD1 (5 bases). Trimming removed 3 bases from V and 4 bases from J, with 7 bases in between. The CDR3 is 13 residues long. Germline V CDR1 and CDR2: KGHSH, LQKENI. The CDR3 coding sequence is TGTGCCAGCTCACCTCCAGGGAATCAGCCCCAGCATTTT. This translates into CASSPPGNQPQHF.

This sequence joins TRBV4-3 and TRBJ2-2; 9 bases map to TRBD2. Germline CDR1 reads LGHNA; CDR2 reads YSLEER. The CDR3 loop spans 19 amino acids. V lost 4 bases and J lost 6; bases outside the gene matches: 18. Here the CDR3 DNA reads TGCGCCAGCAGCCTCACAACCTCGGGACTAGCACCCTCCCCCGGGGAGCTGTTTTTT. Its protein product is CASSLTTSGLAPSPGELFF.

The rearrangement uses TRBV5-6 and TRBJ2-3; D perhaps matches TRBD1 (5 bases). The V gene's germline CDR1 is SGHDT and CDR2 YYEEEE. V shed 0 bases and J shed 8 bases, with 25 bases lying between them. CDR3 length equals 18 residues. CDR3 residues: CASSLEVGQGTLRGTQYF. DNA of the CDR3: TGTGCCAGCAGCTTGGAGGTTGGGCAGGGCACCCTTCGAGGTACGCAGTATTTT.

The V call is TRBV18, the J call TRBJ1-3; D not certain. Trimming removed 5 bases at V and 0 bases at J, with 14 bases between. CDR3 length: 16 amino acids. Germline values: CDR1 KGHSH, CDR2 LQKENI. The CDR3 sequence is CASSSRRESSGNTIYF. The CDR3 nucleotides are TGTGCCAGCTCATCAAGGAGGGAAAGCTCTGGAAACACCATATATTTT.

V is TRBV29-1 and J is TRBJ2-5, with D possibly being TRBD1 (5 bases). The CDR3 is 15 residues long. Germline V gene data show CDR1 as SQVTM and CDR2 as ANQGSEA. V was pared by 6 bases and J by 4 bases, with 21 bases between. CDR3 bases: TGCAGCGTAGGCCCCCCAGCAGGGCCTTCAGAGACCCAGTACTTC. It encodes CSVGPPAGPSETQYF.

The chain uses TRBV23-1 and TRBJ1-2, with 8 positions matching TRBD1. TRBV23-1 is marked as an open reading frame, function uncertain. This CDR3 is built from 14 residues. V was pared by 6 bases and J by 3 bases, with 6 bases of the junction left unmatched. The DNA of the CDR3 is TGCGCCAGCAGGCAACAGGGGGACTACTATGGCTACACCTTC. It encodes CASRQQGDYYGYTF.

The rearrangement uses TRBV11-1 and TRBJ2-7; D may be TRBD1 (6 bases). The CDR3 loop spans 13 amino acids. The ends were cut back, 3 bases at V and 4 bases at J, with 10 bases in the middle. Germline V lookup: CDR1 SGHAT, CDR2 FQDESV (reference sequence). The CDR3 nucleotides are TGTGCCAGCAGCTTCGGACAGAGATACGAGCAGTACTTC. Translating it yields CASSFGQRYEQYF.

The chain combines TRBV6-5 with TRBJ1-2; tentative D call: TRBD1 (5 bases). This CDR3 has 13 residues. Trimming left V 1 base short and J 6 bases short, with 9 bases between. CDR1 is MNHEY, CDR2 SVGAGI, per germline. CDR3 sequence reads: CASSYWRGNGYTF. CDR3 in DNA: TGTGCCAGCAGTTACTGGAGGGGAAATGGCTACACCTTC.

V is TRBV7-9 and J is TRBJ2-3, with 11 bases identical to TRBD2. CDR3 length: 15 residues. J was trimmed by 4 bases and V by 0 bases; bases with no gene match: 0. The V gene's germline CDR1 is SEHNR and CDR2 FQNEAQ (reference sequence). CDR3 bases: TGTGCCAGCAGCTTAGCTAGCGGGGGGGCAGATACGCAGTATTTT. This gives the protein CASSLASGGADTQYF.

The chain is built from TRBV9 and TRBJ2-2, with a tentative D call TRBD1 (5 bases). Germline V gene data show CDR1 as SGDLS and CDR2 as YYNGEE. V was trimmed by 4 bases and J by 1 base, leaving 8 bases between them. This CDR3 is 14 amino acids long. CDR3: CASSPTVNTGELFF. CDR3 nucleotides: TGTGCCAGCAGCCCGACAGTGAACACCGGGGAGCTGTTTTTT. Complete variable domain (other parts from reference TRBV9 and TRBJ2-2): DSGVTQTPKHLITATGQRVTLRCSPRSGDLSVYWYQQSLDQGLQFLIQYYNGEERAKGNILERFSAQQFPDLHSELNLSSLELGDSALYFCASSPTVNTGELFFGEGSRLTVL.

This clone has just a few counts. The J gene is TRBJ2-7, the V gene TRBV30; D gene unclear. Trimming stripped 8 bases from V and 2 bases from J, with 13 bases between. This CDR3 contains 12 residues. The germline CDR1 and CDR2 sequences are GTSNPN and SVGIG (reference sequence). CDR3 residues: CAQLNGPYEQYF. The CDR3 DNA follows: TGTGCCCAATTGAATGGGCCCTACGAGCAGTACTTC.